The T cell receptor beta chain under discussion was sequenced for a study of T cells in Graves' hyperthyroidism and ophthalmopathy. Trimming cost V 8 bases and J 8 bases, with 21 bases left between them. This CDR3 region has 14 residues. About this clonotype itself: The antigen remains undetermined. A much bigger clone sits one base away, suggesting this may be a read error.

Notes on the study in general: Peripheral blood also featured most of the thyroid clonotypes expanded above 0.001. For ophthalmopathy, model prediction preceded onset by a median 6.5 months.

Amplification of TCR beta CDR3 regions used RNA as the template. Using the HTBI primer set, a first-round RT-PCR was run on the TCR CDR3. TCRdb re-called the multiplex PCR reads with MiXCR, one entry per CDR3 protein. The data contain around 760,000 distinct CDR3 sequences, approximately 36% of them seen just once; the ten biggest clones take up 31%. V is TRBV12-3 or TRBV12-4 and J is TRBJ1-2; D might be TRBD1 (6 bases). The source of this sequence is a woman in her thirties or forties with Graves' hyperthyroidism. The sequenced sample consisted of blood. CDR3 sequence reads: CASGLTPDRQGYTF. Written as DNA, the CDR3 is TGTGCCAGCGGCTTGACACCAGACAGGCAGGGCTACACCTTC.